Listed below are T cell receptor beta chains from one sample, sequenced in a study of shared clonotypes between healthy human individuals. Assay: immunoSEQ multiplex PCR; the TCRdb copy retains only in-frame clones and omits some. The sample carries around 330,000 clones, about 74% recorded once. Sequencing input: memory CD4+ T cells sorted from blood. Receptors were obtained from a man aged 25 to 45 in good health. The CDR3 runs from the conserved cysteine through the conserved F or W. D genes are given only for firm matches. A clone size is listed for some rows: how often the clone was seen (once, few, many), or a class if it is expanded.

size | J | V | D | CDR3 | DNA
many | TRBJ2-2 | TRBV12-2 | NA | CASRKKIGELFF | TGTGCAAGTCGCAAGAAGATCGGGGAGCTGTTTTTT
NA | TRBJ2-5 | TRBV4-1 | NA | CASSQDSDRVKTQYF | TGCGCCAGCAGCCAAGATAGCGATAGGGTGAAGACCCAGTACTTC
NA | TRBJ2-1 | TRBV28 | NA | CASSIRRDEQFF | TGTGCCAGCAGCATTCGGAGAGATGAGCAGTTCTTC
NA | TRBJ2-2 | TRBV13 | TRBD1 | CASSVGTANTGELFF | TGTGCCAGCAGCGTGGGGACAGCCAACACCGGGGAGCTGTTTTTT
NA | TRBJ2-7 | TRBV28 | TRBD2 | CASSLWASGRLGEQYF | TGTGCCAGCAGTTTATGGGCTAGCGGGAGGCTGGGCGAGCAGTACTTC
NA | TRBJ2-2 | TRBV7-9 | NA | CASSLEWVGRPGTGELFF | TGTGCCAGCAGCTTAGAATGGGTAGGGAGACCTGGCACCGGGGAGCTGTTTTTT
NA | TRBJ2-7 | TRBV27 | NA | CASSLNPGQLPYEQYF | TGTGCCAGCAGTCTCAACCCCGGACAGCTGCCCTACGAGCAGTACTTC
NA | TRBJ1-2 | TRBV27 | NA | CASRDSGFPTSNYGYTF | TGTGCCAGCAGGGATTCAGGTTTTCCCACGAGTAACTATGGCTACACCTTC
NA | TRBJ2-5 | TRBV9 | TRBD2 | CASSPRTSGRAVLETQYF | TGTGCCAGCAGCCCCCGGACTAGCGGGAGGGCCGTTCTAGAGACCCAGTACTTC
NA | TRBJ2-1 | TRBV6-1 | NA | CASSRGNWNEQFF | TGTGCCAGCAGTCGGGGGAATTGGAATGAGCAGTTCTTC
NA | TRBJ1-1 | TRBV14 | TRBD1 | CASSQDFVIRGLYDWDTEAFF | TGTGCCAGCAGCCAAGATTTCGTCATCAGGGGGTTGTACGATTGGGACACTGAAGCTTTCTTT
NA | TRBJ1-3 | TRBV18 | NA | CASSPLPGYQSSGNTIYF | TGTGCCAGCTCACCACTCCCCGGCTATCAGAGCTCTGGAAACACCATATATTTT
NA | TRBJ2-3 | TRBV6-1 | NA | CASSEVGTQYF | TGTGCCAGCAGTGAAGTGGGTACGCAGTATTTT
few | TRBJ1-5 | TRBV30 | NA | CAWSVGSGFNQPQHF | TGTGCCTGGAGTGTTGGTTCGGGATTCAATCAGCCCCAGCATTTT
NA | TRBJ2-1 | TRBV19 | TRBD1 | CASSADGTGANEQFF | TGTGCCAGTAGCGCCGACGGGACAGGGGCCAATGAGCAGTTCTTC
NA | TRBJ1-1 | TRBV5-4 | NA | CASSRGGELEAFF | TGTGCCAGCTCTCGGGGGGGGGAACTTGAAGCTTTCTTT
NA | TRBJ1-1 | TRBV15 | TRBD1 | CATSRDRASTEAFF | TGTGCCACCAGCCGAGACAGGGCTTCCACTGAAGCTTTCTTT
few | TRBJ1-5 | TRBV7-2 | TRBD1 | CASSIRGNQPQHF | TGTGCCAGCAGCATCAGGGGGAATCAGCCCCAGCATTTT
NA | TRBJ2-7 | TRBV5-1 | NA | CASSSDVTVSYEQYF | TGCGCCAGCAGCTCCGACGTGACAGTCTCCTACGAGCAGTACTTC
NA | TRBJ2-7 | TRBV29-1 | NA | CSVAAPPSYEQYF | TGCAGCGTTGCAGCGCCACCTTCCTACGAGCAGTACTTC
NA | TRBJ2-1 | TRBV7-3 | TRBD2 | CASSIAGVYNEQFF | TGTGCCAGCAGCATAGCGGGGGTGTACAATGAGCAGTTCTTC
NA | TRBJ1-5 | TRBV27 | TRBD1 | CASSPGTVIKPQHF | TGTGCCAGCAGTCCCGGGACAGTCATAAAGCCCCAGCATTTT
NA | TRBJ1-1 | TRBV18 | NA | CASSQGQVLYTEAFF | TGTGCCAGCTCACAGGGGCAGGTGTTGTACACTGAAGCTTTCTTT
NA | TRBJ2-1 | TRBV5-6 | NA | CASSAPGYRQGGDEQFF | TGTGCCAGCAGCGCCCCCGGGTACCGGCAGGGGGGGGATGAGCAGTTCTTC
few | TRBJ2-4 | TRBV7-6 | TRBD1 | CASSSGGLVAKNIQYF | TGTGCCAGCAGCTCAGGGGGCTTGGTAGCCAAAAACATTCAGTACTTC
NA | TRBJ2-4 | TRBV18 | NA | CASSPDNGPQAKNIQYF | TGTGCCAGCTCACCCGACAACGGACCCCAGGCCAAAAACATTCAGTACTTC
NA | TRBJ1-5 | TRBV2 | NA | CASSGTGGNQPQHF | TGTGCCAGCAGTGGAACTGGCGGGAATCAGCCCCAGCATTTT
NA | TRBJ2-3 | TRBV11-2 | NA | CASSETGFGTQYF | TGTGCCAGCAGCGAAACAGGGTTCGGTACGCAGTATTTT
NA | TRBJ2-1 | TRBV5-5 | TRBD1 | CASSLDLRWDREIDEQFF | TGTGCCAGCAGCTTGGATCTCCGTTGGGACAGGGAGATCGATGAGCAGTTCTTC
NA | TRBJ2-1 | TRBV18 | TRBD2 | CASSLLAGGEHEQFF | TGTGCCAGCTCATTACTAGCGGGAGGTGAGCATGAGCAGTTCTTC
NA | TRBJ2-1 | TRBV6-1 | NA | CASRSWTDNEQFF | TGTGCCAGCAGGAGCTGGACAGACAATGAGCAGTTCTTC
NA | TRBJ2-3 | TRBV2 | TRBD2 | CASSEALGTSGSGDTQYF | TGTGCCAGCAGTGAAGCGTTAGGGACTAGCGGGAGTGGGGATACGCAGTATTTT
NA | TRBJ2-7 | TRBV11-2 | NA | CASSIGPTYEQYF | TGTGCCAGCAGCATCGGGCCGACCTACGAGCAGTACTTC
NA | TRBJ1-1 | TRBV5-1 | NA | CASSLGVGMNTEAFF | TGCGCCAGCAGCTTGGGGGTAGGGATGAATACTGAAGCTTTCTTT
NA | TRBJ2-2 | TRBV4-1 | TRBD2 | CASSQEAASGRARETGELFF | TGCGCCAGCAGCCAAGAAGCGGCTAGCGGGAGGGCCCGGGAAACCGGGGAGCTGTTTTTT
NA | TRBJ1-4 | TRBV28 | NA | CASSLAGRANEKLFF | TGTGCCAGCAGTCTAGCGGGGAGGGCTAATGAAAAACTGTTTTTT
few | TRBJ2-7 | TRBV15 | NA | CATSRKSGFNEQYF | TGTGCCACCAGCAGGAAGAGCGGGTTTAACGAGCAGTACTTC
once | TRBJ1-5 | TRBV5-4 | NA | CASSLGGAQPQHF | TGTGCCAGCAGCTTGGGGGGGGCCCAGCCCCAGCATTTT
few | TRBJ1-5 | TRBV10-3 | NA | CAISESMGSGVQPQHF | TGTGCCATCAGTGAGTCGATGGGGAGCGGAGTTCAGCCCCAGCATTTT
NA | TRBJ2-3 | TRBV30 | NA | CAWSVVPDTQYF | TGTGCCTGGAGTGTGGTTCCAGATACGCAGTATTTT
NA | TRBJ1-2 | TRBV30 | NA | CAWSMLGAYGYTF | TGTGCCTGGAGTATGTTGGGGGCCTATGGCTACACCTTC
NA | TRBJ2-1 | TRBV10-3 | NA | CAISEKVSYNEQFF | TGTGCCATCAGTGAGAAGGTTTCCTACAATGAGCAGTTCTTC
NA | TRBJ1-3 | TRBV5-6 | NA | CASSVTGYSSGNTIYF | TGTGCCAGCAGCGTCACAGGGTACAGCTCTGGAAACACCATATATTTT
NA | TRBJ2-2 | TRBV19 | TRBD2 | CASRSAGVGTGELFF | TGTGCCAGTAGATCGGCGGGAGTCGGCACCGGGGAGCTGTTTTTT
NA | TRBJ2-5 | TRBV5-4 | NA | CASSPKPGWHDQETQYF | TGTGCCAGCAGCCCAAAACCAGGGTGGCACGATCAAGAGACCCAGTACTTC
NA | TRBJ2-6 | TRBV7-2 | NA | CASSLAAWGSGANVLTF | TGTGCCAGCAGCTTAGCCGCGTGGGGCTCTGGGGCCAACGTCCTGACTTTC
many | TRBJ2-1 | TRBV6-6 | NA | CASSYLQIEQFF | TGTGCCAGCAGTTACCTACAGATTGAGCAGTTCTTC
NA | TRBJ2-2 | TRBV7-2 | TRBD2 | CASRKRGLAVGELFF | TGTGCCAGCAGGAAAAGGGGACTAGCGGTCGGGGAGCTGTTTTTT